The clone carrying this T cell receptor beta chain was observed many times. Its antigen is not identified. The data belong to a study of metastatic and nonmetastatic thyroid tumors. Study-level information: The authors compared repertoires across blood and tumor or nodule tissue from malignant and benign thyroid patients. Study-wide points: Benign nodules reportedly had significantly lower TCR beta diversity than malignant thyroid tumors in blood and tumor.

Patients had received no treatment of any kind before thyroid surgery. As handled by the study authors: To classify distant metastasis in papillary thyroid cancer, a model was built from CDR3 differences across clinicopathological groups. TCRdb reprocessed the PCR reads using MiXCR. These V and J calls rely on TCRdb rather than the paper's analysis. The sample yields about 18,000 clones, 29% seen once. Per the germline V gene, CDR1 is MDHEN and CDR2 is SYDVKM. Trimming cost V 7 bases and J 8 bases, with 11 bases left between them. The CDR3 loop spans 11 amino acids. This receptor was taken from a male donor with papillary thyroid cancer or a benign thyroid nodule (not recorded which). Some clones in this sample may be carry-over from other donors' samples. The V gene is TRBV28, the J gene TRBJ1-2; weak D call: TRBD1 (5 bases). Material: tumor tissue. CDR3 loop: CASMFGGGYTF. As DNA, the CDR3 is TGTGCCAGCATGTTCGGGGGGGGCTACACCTTC.